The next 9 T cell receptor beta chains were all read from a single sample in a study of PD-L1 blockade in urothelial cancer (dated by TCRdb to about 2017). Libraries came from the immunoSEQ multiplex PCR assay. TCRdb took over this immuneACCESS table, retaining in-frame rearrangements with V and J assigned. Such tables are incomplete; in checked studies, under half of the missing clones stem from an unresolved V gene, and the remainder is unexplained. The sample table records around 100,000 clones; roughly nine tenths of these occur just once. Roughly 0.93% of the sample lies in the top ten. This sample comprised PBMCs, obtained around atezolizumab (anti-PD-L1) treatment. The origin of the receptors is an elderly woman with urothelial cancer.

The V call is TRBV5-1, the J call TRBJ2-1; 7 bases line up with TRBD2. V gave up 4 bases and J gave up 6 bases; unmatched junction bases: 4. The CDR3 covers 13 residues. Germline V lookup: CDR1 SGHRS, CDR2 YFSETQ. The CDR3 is CASSLGGVNEQFF. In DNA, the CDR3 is TGCGCCAGCAGCCTGGGGGGGGTCAATGAGCAGTTCTTC.

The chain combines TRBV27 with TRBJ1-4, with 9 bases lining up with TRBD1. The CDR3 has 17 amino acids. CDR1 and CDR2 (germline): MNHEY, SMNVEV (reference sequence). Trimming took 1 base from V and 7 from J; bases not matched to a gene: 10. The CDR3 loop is CASSLLGQGSLGEKLFF. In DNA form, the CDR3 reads TGTGCCAGCAGTTTATTAGGACAGGGGTCGTTGGGTGAAAAACTGTTTTTT.

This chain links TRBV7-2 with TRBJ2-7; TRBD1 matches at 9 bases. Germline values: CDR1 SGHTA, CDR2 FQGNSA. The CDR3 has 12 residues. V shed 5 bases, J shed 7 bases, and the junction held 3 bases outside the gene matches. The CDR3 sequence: CASSPGQGEQYF. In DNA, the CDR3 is TGTGCCAGCAGCCCGGGACAGGGAGAGCAGTACTTC.

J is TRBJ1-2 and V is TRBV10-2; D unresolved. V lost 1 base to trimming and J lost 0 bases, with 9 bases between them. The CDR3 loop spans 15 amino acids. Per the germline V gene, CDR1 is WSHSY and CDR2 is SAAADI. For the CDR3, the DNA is TGCGCCAGCAGTGAGTGGGCAGCTCCTAACTATGGCTACACCTTC. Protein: CASSEWAAPNYGYTF.

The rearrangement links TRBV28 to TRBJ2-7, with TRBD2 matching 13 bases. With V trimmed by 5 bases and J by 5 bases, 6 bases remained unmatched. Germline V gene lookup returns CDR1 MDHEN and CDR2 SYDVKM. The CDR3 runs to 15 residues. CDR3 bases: TGTGCCAGCAGTGTGGGGACTAGCGGGACCCACGAGCAGTACTTC. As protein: CASSVGTSGTHEQYF. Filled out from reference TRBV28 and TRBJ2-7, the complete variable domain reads DVKVTQSSRYLVKRTGEKVFLECVQDMDHENMFWYRQDPGLGLRLIYFSYDVKMKEKGDIPEGYSVSREKKERFSLILESASTNQTSMYLCASSVGTSGTHEQYFGPGTRLTVT.

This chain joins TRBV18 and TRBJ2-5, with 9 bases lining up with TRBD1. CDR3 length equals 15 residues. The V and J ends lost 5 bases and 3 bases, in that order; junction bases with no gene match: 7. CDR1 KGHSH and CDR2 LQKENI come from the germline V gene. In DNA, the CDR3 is TGTGCCAGCTCAACCCGGACAGGGGCGAAAGAGACCCAGTACTTC. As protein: CASSTRTGAKETQYF.

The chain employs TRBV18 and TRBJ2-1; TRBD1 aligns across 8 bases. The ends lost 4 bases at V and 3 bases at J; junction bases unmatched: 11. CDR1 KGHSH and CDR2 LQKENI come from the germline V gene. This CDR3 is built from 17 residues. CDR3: CASSQLPGTGGYNEQFF. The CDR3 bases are TGTGCCAGCTCACAACTCCCGGGAACAGGGGGCTACAATGAGCAGTTCTTC.

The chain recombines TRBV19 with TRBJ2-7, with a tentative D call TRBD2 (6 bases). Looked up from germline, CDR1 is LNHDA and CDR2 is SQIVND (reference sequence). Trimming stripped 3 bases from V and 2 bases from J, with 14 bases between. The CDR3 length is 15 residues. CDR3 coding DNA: TGTGCCAGTAGTATTTGGCGGGATGGTCCCTACGAGCAGTACTTC. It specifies CASSIWRDGPYEQYF.

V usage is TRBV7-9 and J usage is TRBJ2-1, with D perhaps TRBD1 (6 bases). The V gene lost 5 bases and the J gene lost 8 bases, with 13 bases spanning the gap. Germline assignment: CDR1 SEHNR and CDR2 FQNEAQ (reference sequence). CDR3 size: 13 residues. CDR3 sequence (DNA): TGTGCCAGCAGCCCGACAGGTGGTGATGAGCAGTTCTTC. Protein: CASSPTGGDEQFF.